A single TCR beta chain is shown here with its context. Its antigen is not identified. Libraries were prepared by immunoSEQ multiplex PCR; TCRdb keeps only in-frame clonotypes and omits some of them. Of around 99,000 clones listed, approximately 90% are singletons. This sample is drawn from a study of T cell responses to AZD1222 COVID-19 vaccine. This CDR3 contains 16 residues. CDR1 is SGHAT and CDR2 is FQNNGV in the germline V gene. V shed 5 bases, J shed 2 bases, and the junction held 10 bases outside the gene matches. Whole-study results and caveats: Spike-specific TCRs gained breadth and depth after people received two AZD1222 doses. At baseline, seropositivity was found in only 5 to 7 AZD1222 recipients. Variant regions that are unmutated are reportedly the target of nearly half of spike-specific TCRs.

This specimen consisted of peripheral blood, obtained on day 0 of AZD1222 vaccination. V is TRBV11-2 and J is TRBJ2-7, with 9 bases matching TRBD1. The source is an adult in good health. This chain's CDR3 is CASSTKLRDRAYEQYF. In nucleotides, the CDR3 is TGTGCCAGCAGCACCAAGCTCCGGGACAGGGCCTACGAGCAGTACTTC.